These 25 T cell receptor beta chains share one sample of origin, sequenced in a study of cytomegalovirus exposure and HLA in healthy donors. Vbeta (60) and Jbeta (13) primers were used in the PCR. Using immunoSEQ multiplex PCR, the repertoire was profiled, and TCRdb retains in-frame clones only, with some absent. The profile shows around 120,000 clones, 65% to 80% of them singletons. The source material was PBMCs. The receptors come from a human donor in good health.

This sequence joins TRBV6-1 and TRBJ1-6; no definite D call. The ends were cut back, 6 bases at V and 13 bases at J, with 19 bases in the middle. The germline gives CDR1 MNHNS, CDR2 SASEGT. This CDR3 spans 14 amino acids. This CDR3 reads CASSHEEGKFPLHF. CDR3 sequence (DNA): TGTGCCAGCAGCCACGAAGAGGGAAAGTTTCCCCTCCACTTT.

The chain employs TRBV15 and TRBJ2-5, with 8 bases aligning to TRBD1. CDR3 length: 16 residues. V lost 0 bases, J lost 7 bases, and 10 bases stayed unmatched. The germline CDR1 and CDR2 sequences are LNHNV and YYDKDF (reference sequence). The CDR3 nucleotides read TGTGCCACCAGCAGAGATGGACAGGGTCTAGAGGGGACCCAGTACTTC. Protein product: CATSRDGQGLEGTQYF. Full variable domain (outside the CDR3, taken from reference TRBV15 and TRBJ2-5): DAMVIQNPRYQVTQFGKPVTLSCSQTLNHNVMYWYQQKSSQAPKLLFHYYDKDFNNEADTPDNFQSRRPNTSFCFLDIRSPGLGDTAMYLCATSRDGQGLEGTQYFGPGTRLLVL.

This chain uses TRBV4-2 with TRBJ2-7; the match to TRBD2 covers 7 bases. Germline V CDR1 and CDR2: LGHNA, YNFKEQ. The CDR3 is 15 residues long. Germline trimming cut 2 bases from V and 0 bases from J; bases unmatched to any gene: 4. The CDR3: CASSQFSGDSYEQYF. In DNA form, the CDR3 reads TGTGCCAGCAGCCAATTCAGCGGGGACTCCTACGAGCAGTACTTC.

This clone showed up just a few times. The CDR3 reads CASSGANYNSPLHF. CDR3 in DNA: TGCGCCAGCAGTGGGGCCAACTATAATTCACCCCTCCACTTT. This sequence joins TRBV10-2 and TRBJ1-6; D is uncertain. CDR3 length: 14 residues. V gave up 4 bases and J gave up 3 bases, with 7 bases separating them. Germline lookup yields CDR1 WSHSY and CDR2 SAAADI.

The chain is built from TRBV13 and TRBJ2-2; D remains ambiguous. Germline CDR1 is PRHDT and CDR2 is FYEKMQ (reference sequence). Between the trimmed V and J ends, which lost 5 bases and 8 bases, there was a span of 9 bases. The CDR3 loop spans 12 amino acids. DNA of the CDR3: TGTGCCAGCAGCAACAGAATTGGGGAGCTGTTTTTT. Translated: CASSNRIGELFF.

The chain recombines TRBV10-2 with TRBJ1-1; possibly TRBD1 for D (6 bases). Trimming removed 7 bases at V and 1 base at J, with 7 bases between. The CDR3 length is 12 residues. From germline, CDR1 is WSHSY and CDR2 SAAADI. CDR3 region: CASTQGNTEAFF. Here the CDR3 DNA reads TGCGCCAGCACACAGGGGAACACTGAAGCTTTCTTT.

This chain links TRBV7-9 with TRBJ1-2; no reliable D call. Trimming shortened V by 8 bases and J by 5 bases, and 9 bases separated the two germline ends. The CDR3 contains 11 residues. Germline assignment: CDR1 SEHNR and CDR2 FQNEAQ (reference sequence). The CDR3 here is CASGPGYGYTF. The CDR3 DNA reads TGTGCCAGCGGTCCCGGGTATGGCTACACCTTC.

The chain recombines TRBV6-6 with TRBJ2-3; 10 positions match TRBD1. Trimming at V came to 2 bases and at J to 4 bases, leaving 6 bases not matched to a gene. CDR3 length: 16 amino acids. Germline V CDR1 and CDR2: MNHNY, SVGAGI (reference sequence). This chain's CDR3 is CASSYARGQGSDTQYF. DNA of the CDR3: TGTGCCAGCAGTTACGCGAGGGGACAGGGGTCAGATACGCAGTATTTT.

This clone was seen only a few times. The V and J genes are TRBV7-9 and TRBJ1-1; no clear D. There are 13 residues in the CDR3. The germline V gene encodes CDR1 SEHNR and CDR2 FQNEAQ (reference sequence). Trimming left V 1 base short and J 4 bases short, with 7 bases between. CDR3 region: CASSLGSRTEAFF. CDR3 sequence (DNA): TGTGCCAGCAGCTTAGGCTCGCGCACTGAAGCTTTCTTT.

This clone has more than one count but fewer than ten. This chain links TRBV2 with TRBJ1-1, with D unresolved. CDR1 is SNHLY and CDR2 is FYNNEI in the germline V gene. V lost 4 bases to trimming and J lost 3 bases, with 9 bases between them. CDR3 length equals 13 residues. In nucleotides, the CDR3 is TGTGCCAGCAGTGGGGAGGCTTACACTGAAGCTTTCTTT. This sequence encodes CASSGEAYTEAFF.

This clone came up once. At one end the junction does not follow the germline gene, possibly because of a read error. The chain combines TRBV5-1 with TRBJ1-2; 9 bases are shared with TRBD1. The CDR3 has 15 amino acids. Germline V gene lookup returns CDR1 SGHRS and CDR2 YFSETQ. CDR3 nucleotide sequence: TGTGCCAGCAGCTTGTATAGGACAGGGGACTATGGCTACACCTTC. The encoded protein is CASSLYRTGDYGYTF.

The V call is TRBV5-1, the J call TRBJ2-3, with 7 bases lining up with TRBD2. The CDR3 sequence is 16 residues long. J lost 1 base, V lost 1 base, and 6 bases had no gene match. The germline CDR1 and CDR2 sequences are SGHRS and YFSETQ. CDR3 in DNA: TGCGCCAGCAGCTTGTTCGCTGCGGGGGGCACAGATACGCAGTATTTT. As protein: CASSLFAAGGTDTQYF.

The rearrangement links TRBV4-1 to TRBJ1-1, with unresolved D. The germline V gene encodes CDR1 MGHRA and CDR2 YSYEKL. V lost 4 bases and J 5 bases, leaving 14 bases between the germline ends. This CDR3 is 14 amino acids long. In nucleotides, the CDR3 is TGCGCCAGCAGCCGAGGCATAGACGCAACTGAAGCTTTCTTT. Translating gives CASSRGIDATEAFF.

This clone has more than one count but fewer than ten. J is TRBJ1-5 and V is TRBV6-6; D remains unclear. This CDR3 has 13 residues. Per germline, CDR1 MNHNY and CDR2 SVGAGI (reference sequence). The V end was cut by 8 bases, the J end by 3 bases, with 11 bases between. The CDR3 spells CASVRGINQPQHF. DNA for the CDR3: TGTGCCAGCGTACGGGGAATCAATCAGCCCCAGCATTTT.

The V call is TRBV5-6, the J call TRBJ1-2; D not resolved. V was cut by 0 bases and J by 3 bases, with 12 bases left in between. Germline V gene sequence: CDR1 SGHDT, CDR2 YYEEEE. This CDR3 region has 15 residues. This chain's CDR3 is CASSLAGGSHYGYTF. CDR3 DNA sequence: TGTGCCAGCAGCTTGGCCGGAGGTTCTCACTATGGCTACACCTTC.

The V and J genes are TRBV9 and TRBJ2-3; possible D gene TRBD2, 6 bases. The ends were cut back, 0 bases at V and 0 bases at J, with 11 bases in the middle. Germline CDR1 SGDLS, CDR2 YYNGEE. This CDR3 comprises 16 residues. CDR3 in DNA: TGTGCCAGCAGCGTAGAAGCGGGTGGTAGCACAGATACGCAGTATTTT. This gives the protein CASSVEAGGSTDTQYF.

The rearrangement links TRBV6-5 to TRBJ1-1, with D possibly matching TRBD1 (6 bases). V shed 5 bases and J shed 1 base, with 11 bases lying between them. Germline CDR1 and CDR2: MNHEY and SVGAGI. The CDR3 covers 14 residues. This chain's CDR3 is CASSEQGRNTEAFF. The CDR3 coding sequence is TGTGCCAGCAGTGAACAGGGAAGGAACACTGAAGCTTTCTTT.

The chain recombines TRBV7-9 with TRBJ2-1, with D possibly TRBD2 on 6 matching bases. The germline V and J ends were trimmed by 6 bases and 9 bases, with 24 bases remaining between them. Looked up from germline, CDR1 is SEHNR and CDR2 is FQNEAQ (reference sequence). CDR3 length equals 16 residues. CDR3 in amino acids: CASSSSRAGRSGEQFF. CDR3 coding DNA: TGTGCCAGCAGTTCCTCCCGGGCAGGGAGGAGCGGTGAGCAGTTCTTC.

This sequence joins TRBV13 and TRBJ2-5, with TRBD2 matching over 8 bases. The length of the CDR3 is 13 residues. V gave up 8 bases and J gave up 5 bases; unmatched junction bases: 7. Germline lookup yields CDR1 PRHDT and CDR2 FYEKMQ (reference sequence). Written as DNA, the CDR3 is TGTGCCAGCCGGGAGGGCCCCTGGGAGACCCAGTACTTC. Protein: CASREGPWETQYF.

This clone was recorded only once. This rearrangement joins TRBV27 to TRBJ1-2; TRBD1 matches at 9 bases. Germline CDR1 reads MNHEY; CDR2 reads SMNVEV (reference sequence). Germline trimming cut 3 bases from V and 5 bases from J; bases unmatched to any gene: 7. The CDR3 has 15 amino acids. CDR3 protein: CASSFNRDREYGYTF. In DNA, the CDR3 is TGTGCCAGCAGTTTTAACCGGGACAGGGAGTATGGCTACACCTTC.

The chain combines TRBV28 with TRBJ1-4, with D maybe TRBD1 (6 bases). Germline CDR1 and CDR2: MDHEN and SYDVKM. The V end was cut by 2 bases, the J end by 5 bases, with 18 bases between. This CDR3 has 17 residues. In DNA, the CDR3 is TGTGCCAGCAGTTTACCTACTCGACAGGCCAGAAATGAAAAACTGTTTTTT. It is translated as CASSLPTRQARNEKLFF.

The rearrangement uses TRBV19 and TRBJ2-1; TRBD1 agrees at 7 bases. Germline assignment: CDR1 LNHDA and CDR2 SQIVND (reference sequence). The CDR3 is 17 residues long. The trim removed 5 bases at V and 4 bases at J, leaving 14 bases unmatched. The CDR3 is CASSGPPKGTAYNEQFF. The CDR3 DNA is TGTGCCAGTAGTGGCCCCCCCAAAGGGACAGCATACAATGAGCAGTTCTTC.

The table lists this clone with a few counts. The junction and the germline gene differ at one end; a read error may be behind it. The CDR3 protein is CASSLSKSSGNTIYF. CDR3 in DNA: TGTGCCAGCAGCTTATCAAAGAGTTCTGGAAACACCATATATTTT. The chain couples TRBV28 to TRBJ1-3, with D hard to call. Germline assignment: CDR1 MDHEN and CDR2 SYDVKM. CDR3 length: 15 residues.

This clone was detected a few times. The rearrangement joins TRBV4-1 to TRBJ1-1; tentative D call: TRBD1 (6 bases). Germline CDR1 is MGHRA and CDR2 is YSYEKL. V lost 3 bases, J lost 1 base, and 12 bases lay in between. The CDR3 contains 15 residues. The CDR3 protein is CASSQGVTGNTEAFF. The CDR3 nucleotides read TGCGCCAGCAGCCAGGGCGTGACAGGGAACACTGAAGCTTTCTTT.

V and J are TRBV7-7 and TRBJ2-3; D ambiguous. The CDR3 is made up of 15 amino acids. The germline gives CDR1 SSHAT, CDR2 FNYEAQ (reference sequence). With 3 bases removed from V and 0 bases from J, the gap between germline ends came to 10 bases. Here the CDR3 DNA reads TGTGCCAGCAGCTTGAGCCACAGTAGCACAGATACGCAGTATTTT. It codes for CASSLSHSSTDTQYF.